Below, 24 T cell receptor beta chains from the same sample are listed, as sequenced in a study of read filtering for tumor transcriptome and immune sequencing. From 350 to 500 ng of RNA, a library with molecular barcoded alpha/delta and beta/gamma adaptors was made. TCRdb called the reads again in MiXCR, with one record for every CDR3 protein. The table has about 63,000 distinct CDR3 sequences, approximately 14% seen once; the top ten hold roughly 45%. The specimen sequenced was a population of CD138-negative cells sorted from bone marrow. The receptors here all came from a donor over 35 with multiple myeloma.

Worth noting for this clonotype: Because the CDR3 is missing its conserved closing phenylalanine or tryptophan, this is likely a read error. The chain's CDR3 is CAGTGDRGNYEQYL. The CDR3, as DNA: TGTGCCGGCACCGGGGACAGGGGTAACTACGAGCAGTACCTC. The V and J genes are TRBV27 and TRBJ2-7; 10 nucleotides line up with TRBD1. Losses at the gene ends were 11 bases for V and 3 bases for J; bases not matched to a gene: 10. Germline values: CDR1 MNHEY, CDR2 SMNVEV (reference sequence). The CDR3 loop spans 14 amino acids.

V is TRBV3-1 and J is TRBJ1-1; D ambiguous. Germline CDR1 reads LGHDT; CDR2 reads YNNKEL (reference sequence). V lost 3 bases and J 6 bases, leaving 8 bases between the germline ends. The length of the CDR3 is 12 residues. CDR3 amino acids: CASSHTNAEAFF. DNA of the CDR3: TGTGCCAGCAGCCATACTAACGCTGAAGCTTTCTTT.

The table lists this clonotype with a few counts. This sequence may be a read error, since a much larger clone differs from it by one base. The chain links TRBV20-1 to TRBJ2-3, with D possibly matching TRBD1 (5 bases). The CDR3 spans 17 residues. Trimming shortened V by 4 bases and J by 2 bases, and 22 bases separated the two germline ends. Germline-derived CDR1 and CDR2 are DFQATT and SNEGSKA (reference sequence). The CDR3: CSANALDSIHHTDTQYF. As DNA, the CDR3 is TGCAGTGCTAATGCCTTAGACAGTATCCATCACACAGATACGCAGTATTTT.

This clonotype was observed a handful of times. The chain combines TRBV7-2 with TRBJ2-7; weak D call: TRBD1 (7 bases). The CDR3 covers 16 residues. V lost 5 bases and J lost 0, with 17 bases in between. The germline V gene encodes CDR1 SGHTA and CDR2 FQGNSA. DNA of the CDR3: TGTGCCAGCAGCGACCGACCAGGGGGGAGCTCCTACGAGCAGTACTTC. Its translation: CASSDRPGGSSYEQYF.

The J gene is TRBJ1-3, the V gene TRBV19; a possible D gene is TRBD1 (5 bases). CDR1 LNHDA and CDR2 SQIVND come from the germline V gene (reference sequence). V was pared by 5 bases and J by 4 bases, with 12 bases between. The CDR3 contains 14 residues. This chain's CDR3 is CASSARDGGNTIYF. In nucleotides, the CDR3 is TGTGCCAGTAGTGCCCGGGACGGCGGAAACACCATATATTTT.

The V and J genes are TRBV18 and TRBJ1-6, with a possible D match to TRBD1 (6 bases). Trimming shortened V by 2 bases and J by 11 bases, and 13 bases separated the two germline ends. There are 14 residues in the CDR3. Germline V gene lookup returns CDR1 KGHSH and CDR2 LQKENI. CDR3 sequence reads: CASSPSGDNPPLHF. CDR3 DNA sequence: TGTGCCAGCTCACCATCCGGGGACAATCCACCCCTCCACTTT.

Turning to this clonotype: This may arise from a read error, as a much more abundant clone is one base away. The CDR3 ends on some other residue instead of the conserved phenylalanine or tryptophan, so this is likely a read error. The rearrangement joins TRBV29-1 to TRBJ2-5; D gene unclear. Germline V gene data show CDR1 as SQVTM and CDR2 as ANQGSEA. Trimming removed 7 bases at V and 0 bases at J, with 9 bases between. The CDR3 length is 12 residues. The CDR3 protein is CSGQEYQETQYL. CDR3 in DNA: TGCAGCGGCCAGGAGTACCAAGAGACCCAGTACCTC.

This clonotype was counted many times. The rearrangement links TRBV7-9 to TRBJ2-7, with TRBD2 as a possible D gene (6 bases). V shed 5 bases and J shed 2 bases, with 16 bases lying between them. Germline V gives CDR1 SEHNR, CDR2 FQNEAQ (reference sequence). The length of the CDR3 is 15 residues. Here the CDR3 DNA reads TGTGCCAGCAGCGCTTCCGGGAGTGCGCCCTACGAGCAGTACTTC. This encodes CASSASGSAPYEQYF.

This clonotype was counted a few times. Just one base apart from a much larger clone, this may be a read error. The chain links TRBV5-1 to TRBJ2-7; tentatively, D is TRBD1 or TRBD2 (5 bases each). Trimming pared 4 bases from V and 4 bases from J, leaving 15 bases between. CDR1 and CDR2 from the germline V gene are SGHRS and YFSETQ. The length of the CDR3 is 14 residues. CDR3: CASSLPEGRYEQYF. In nucleotides, the CDR3 is TGCGCCAGCAGCCTCCCCGAGGGGCGGTACGAGCAGTACTTC.

This clonotype turned up a few times. This may arise from a read error, as a much more abundant clone is one base away. The chain combines TRBV12-3 or TRBV12-4 with TRBJ2-1; D is ambiguous. This CDR3 is built from 14 residues. Trimming took off 5 bases at V and 9 bases at J, with 17 bases between the two ends. This CDR3 is CASSVLRRHSEQFF. The DNA of the CDR3 is TGTGCCAGCAGTGTCCTTCGACGACACAGTGAGCAGTTCTTC.

Of note for this clonotype: A read error likely explains this, since a far larger clone differs by one base. The chain joins TRBV5-8 to TRBJ2-1; TRBD1 matches 7 bases. The germline gives CDR1 SGHTS, CDR2 YDEGEE. V was clipped by 8 bases and J by 9 bases; unmatched bases: 17. The CDR3 totals 15 residues. This chain's CDR3 is CARRLWVQGPGEQFF. CDR3 in DNA: TGTGCCAGAAGGCTGTGGGTACAGGGGCCGGGTGAGCAGTTCTTC. Together with reference TRBV5-8 and TRBJ2-1, the CDR3 gives the full variable domain: EAGVTQSPTHLIKTRGQQATLRCSPISGHTSVYWYQQALGLGLQFLLWYDEGEERNRGNFPPRFSGRQFPNYSSELNVNALELEDSALYLCARRLWVQGPGEQFFGPGTRLTVL.

This clonotype has at least ten counts. The chain employs TRBV5-5 and TRBJ1-1; 7 positions agree with TRBD1. Germline assignment: CDR1 SGHKS and CDR2 YYEKEE (reference sequence). There are 15 residues in the CDR3. V lost 0 bases and J lost 10; bases outside the gene matches: 12. CDR3 in amino acids: CASSLVGRGSRGAFF. The DNA for the CDR3 is TGTGCCAGCAGCTTGGTGGGCAGGGGGAGTAGGGGAGCTTTCTTT.

This clonotype was observed many times. The genes are TRBV20-1 and TRBJ2-5; D perhaps matches TRBD1 (6 bases). V lost 5 bases, J lost 2 bases, and 18 bases lay in between. This CDR3 is 15 amino acids long. CDR1 is DFQATT, CDR2 SNEGSKA, per germline (reference sequence). DNA of the CDR3: TGCAGTGCTCCCAGGCCGACAGGTTCGCAAGAGACCCAGTACTTC. Translation gives CSAPRPTGSQETQYF.

The table lists this clonotype with many counts. The rearrangement links TRBV6-5 to TRBJ2-2; tentative D call: TRBD1 (7 bases). Germline-derived CDR1 and CDR2 are MNHEY and SVGAGI. CDR3 length: 14 residues. V lost 6 bases, J lost 6 bases, and 14 bases lay in between. DNA of the CDR3: TGTGCCAGCAGCCGACAGGGAGGTCCCGGGGAGCTGTTTTTT. Protein: CASSRQGGPGELFF.

This clonotype occurred many times. The rearrangement joins TRBV7-2 to TRBJ1-1; a possible D gene is TRBD1 (5 bases). Deletions cut 6 bases from V and 5 bases from J, with 13 bases between. Germline V gene sequence: CDR1 SGHTA, CDR2 FQGNSA. This CDR3 has 13 residues. CDR3 sequence reads: CASRMGVATEAFF. The CDR3 bases are TGTGCCAGCAGAATGGGGGTTGCGACTGAAGCTTTCTTT.

This clonotype was observed at least ten times. The J gene is TRBJ2-7, the V gene TRBV20-1, with 14 bases matching TRBD2. Trimming took 5 bases from V and 4 from J; bases not matched to a gene: 4. CDR3 length: 14 residues. The germline gives CDR1 DFQATT, CDR2 SNEGSKA (reference sequence). For the CDR3, the DNA is TGCAGTGCTGGGACTAGCGGGAGAATGTACGAGCAGTACTTC. It specifies CSAGTSGRMYEQYF.

Details on this clonotype: A single base separates this from a much larger clone, so it may be a read error. The chain carries TRBV19 and TRBJ2-3; the D gene is possibly TRBD2 (5 bases). The CDR3 covers 13 residues. Trimming took 11 bases from V and 0 from J, leaving 12 bases between them. Germline V CDR1 and CDR2: LNHDA, SQIVND (reference sequence). CDR3 region: CASEGWSTDTQYF. The DNA for the CDR3 is TGTGCCTCTGAGGGCTGGAGCACAGATACGCAGTATTTT. The variable domain in full, completed from reference TRBV19 and TRBJ2-3, reads DGGITQSPKYLFRKEGQNVTLSCEQNLNHDAMYWYRQDPGQGLRLIYYSQIVNDFQKGDIAEGYSVSREKKESFPLTVTSAQKNPTAFYLCASEGWSTDTQYFGPGTRLTVL.

This clonotype has a handful of counts. This chain connects TRBV29-1 to TRBJ2-2; 9 bases line up with TRBD1. The CDR3 has 15 residues. CDR1 SQVTM and CDR2 ANQGSEA come from the germline V gene. J gave up 4 bases and V 7 bases, and 10 bases lay outside the gene matches. The CDR3 DNA follows: TGCAGCGCTGCTTTCCGGGACAGGGCCACCGGGGAGCTGTTTTTT. Its protein is CSAAFRDRATGELFF.

A note on this clonotype: A much larger clonotype is one base distant, so this may be a read error. This sequence joins TRBV20-1 and TRBJ2-2; D possibly corresponds to TRBD1 (5 bases). The CDR3 is made up of 14 amino acids. V was trimmed by 2 bases and J by 1 base, leaving 8 bases between them. Per the germline V gene, CDR1 is DFQATT and CDR2 is SNEGSKA (reference sequence). CDR3 sequence: CSARLTVNTGELFF. The CDR3 coding sequence is TGCAGTGCTAGATTGACAGTGAACACCGGGGAGCTGTTTTTT.

Note on this clonotype: Relative to the germline gene, one junction end is altered; a read error may explain this. V gene TRBV6-2 or TRBV6-3 combines with J gene TRBJ2-3, with D hard to call. The CDR3 has 15 amino acids. CDR1 is MNHEY, CDR2 SVGEGT, per germline. CDR3 coding DNA: TGTGCCAGCAGTGCTAGGCGCCCAAGCACGGATACGCAGTATTTT. Its protein product is CASSARRPSTDTQYF.

This clonotype was seen many times. The CDR3 loop reads CASSSGLAGGNNEQFF. Written as DNA, the CDR3 is TGCGCCAGCAGCAGTGGACTAGCGGGAGGTAACAATGAGCAGTTCTTC. The chain carries TRBV5-1 and TRBJ2-1; 14 nucleotides agree with TRBD2. Germline-derived CDR1 and CDR2 are SGHRS and YFSETQ. The V and J ends lost 4 bases and 5 bases, in that order; junction bases with no gene match: 5. The CDR3 loop spans 16 amino acids.

This clonotype has ten or more counts. This chain joins TRBV5-1 and TRBJ2-7; a weak D match, TRBD1 (6 bases). Looked up from germline, CDR1 is SGHRS and CDR2 is YFSETQ. Trimming stripped 5 bases from V and 2 bases from J, with 14 bases between. The CDR3 length is 14 residues. This chain's CDR3 is CASSIRQAAYEQYF. CDR3 coding DNA: TGCGCCAGCAGTATACGACAGGCCGCCTACGAGCAGTACTTC. Filled out from reference TRBV5-1 and TRBJ2-7, the complete variable domain reads KAGVTQTPRYLIKTRGQQVTLSCSPISGHRSVSWYQQTPGQGLQFLFEYFSETQRNKGNFPGRFSGRQFSNSRSEMNVSTLELGDSALYLCASSIRQAAYEQYFGPGTRLTVT.

This clonotype was observed at least ten times. In DNA form, the CDR3 reads TGCAGCGTTGAAGGTTTGGGGGGGCGGGTGAGAAATGAGCAGTTCTTC. Its protein is CSVEGLGGRVRNEQFF. The chain links TRBV29-1 to TRBJ2-1; TRBD2 is a possible D gene (7 bases). The CDR3 spans 16 residues. V lost 1 base to trimming and J lost 7 bases, with 20 bases between them. Germline CDR1 and CDR2: SQVTM and ANQGSEA.

In regard to this clonotype: This likely traces to a read error, being one base from a far larger clone. The chain recombines TRBV4-3 with TRBJ2-1, with D maybe TRBD1 (5 bases). Trimming removed 4 bases at V and 9 bases at J, with 7 bases between. The CDR3 extends over 11 amino acids. Germline CDR1 reads LGHNA; CDR2 reads YSLEER. CDR3 sequence reads: CASSLDSEQFF. CDR3 bases: TGCGCCAGCAGCCTAGACAGTGAGCAGTTCTTC.